This T cell receptor beta chain comes out of a study of radiotherapy plus CTLA-4 blockade in lung cancer. The V and J ends lost 6 bases and 1 base respectively, with 9 bases between them. The CDR3 spans 14 residues. Germline V gene lookup returns CDR1 MNHEY and CDR2 SVGAGI. Sequencing used immunoSEQ multiplex PCR; TCRdb keeps in-frame clones, though not all of them. Of some 64,000 clones in the sample, 77% were seen once. A note on this clone: Its antigen is unidentified.

Study conclusions and caveats: According to reports, early shifts in blood T cell clones, alongside interferon-beta, forecast response most accurately.

V is TRBV6-5 and J is TRBJ2-2; a weak D match, TRBD2 (6 bases). The receptor was isolated from a human donor with non-small cell lung cancer who had a complete response to radiotherapy plus ipilimumab. Sequenced material: peripheral blood, taken from a patient treated with radiotherapy plus ipilimumab. The CDR3 is CASRPGLNTGELFF. The CDR3 DNA reads as TGTGCCAGCAGGCCGGGACTGAACACCGGGGAGCTGTTTTTT.